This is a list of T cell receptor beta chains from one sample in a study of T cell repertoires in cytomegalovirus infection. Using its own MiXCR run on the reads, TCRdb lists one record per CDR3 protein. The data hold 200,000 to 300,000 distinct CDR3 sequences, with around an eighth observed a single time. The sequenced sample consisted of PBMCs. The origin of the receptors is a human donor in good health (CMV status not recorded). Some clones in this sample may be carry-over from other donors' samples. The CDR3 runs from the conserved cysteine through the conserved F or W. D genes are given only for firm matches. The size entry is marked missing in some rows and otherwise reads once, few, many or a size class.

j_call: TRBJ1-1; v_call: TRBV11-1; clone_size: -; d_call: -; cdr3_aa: CASSRLQGLNTEAFF; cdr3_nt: TGTGCCAGCAGCAGGTTACAGGGCTTGAACACTGAAGCTTTCTTT
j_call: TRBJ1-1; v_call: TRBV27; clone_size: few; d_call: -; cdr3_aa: CASRKRAVNTEAFF; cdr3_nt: TGTGCCAGCAGAAAACGTGCAGTGAACACTGAAGCTTTCTTT
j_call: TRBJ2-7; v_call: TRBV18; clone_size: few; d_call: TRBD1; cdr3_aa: CASSPFGQGREQYF; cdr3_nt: TGTGCCAGCTCACCCTTCGGACAGGGGAGGGAGCAGTACTTC
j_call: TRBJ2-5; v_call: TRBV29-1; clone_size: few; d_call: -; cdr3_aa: CSVEETGGETQYF; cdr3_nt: TGCAGCGTTGAAGAGACAGGAGGGGAGACCCAGTACTTC
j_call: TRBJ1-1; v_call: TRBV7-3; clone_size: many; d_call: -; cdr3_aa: CASSLTGQGNTEAFF; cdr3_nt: TGTGCCAGCAGCTTAACCGGACAAGGGAACACTGAAGCTTTCTTT
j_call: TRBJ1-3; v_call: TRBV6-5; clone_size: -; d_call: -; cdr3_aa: CASRETDSGNTIYF; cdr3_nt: TGTGCCAGCAGGGAGACAGATTCTGGAAACACCATATATTTT
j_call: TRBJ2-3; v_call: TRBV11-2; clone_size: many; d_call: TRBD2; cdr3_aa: CASSSQGFGRGPDTQYF; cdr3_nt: TGTGCCAGCAGCTCCCAGGGTTTCGGGAGGGGCCCAGATACGCAGTATTTT
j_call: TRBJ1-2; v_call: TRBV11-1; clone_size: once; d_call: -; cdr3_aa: CASSLALRRKGYTF; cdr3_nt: TGTGCCAGCAGCTTGGCTTTGAGGAGGAAAGGCTACACCTTC
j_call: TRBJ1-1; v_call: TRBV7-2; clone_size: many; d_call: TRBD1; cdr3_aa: CASSLWTGENTEAFF; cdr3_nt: TGTGCCAGCAGCTTGTGGACAGGGGAGAACACTGAAGCTTTCTTT
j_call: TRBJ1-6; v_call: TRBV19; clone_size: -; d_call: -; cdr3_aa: CASRSGHRDSPLHF; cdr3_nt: TGTGCCAGTAGATCGGGCCACCGGGATTCACCCCTCCACTTT
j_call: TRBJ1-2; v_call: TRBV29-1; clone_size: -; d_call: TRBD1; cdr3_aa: CSVTGQGNRHGYTF; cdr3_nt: TGCAGCGTCACCGGACAGGGGAATAGGCATGGCTACACCTTC
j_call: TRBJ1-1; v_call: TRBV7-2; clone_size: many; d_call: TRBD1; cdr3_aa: CASSLEQGASEAFF; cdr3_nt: TGTGCCAGCAGCTTAGAACAGGGGGCGAGTGAAGCTTTCTTT
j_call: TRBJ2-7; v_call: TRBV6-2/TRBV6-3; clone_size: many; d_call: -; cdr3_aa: CASSYHSYEQYF; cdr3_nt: TGTGCCAGCAGCTATCACTCCTACGAGCAGTACTTC
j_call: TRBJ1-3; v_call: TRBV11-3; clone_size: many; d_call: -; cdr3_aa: CASSLGGRFSGNTIYF; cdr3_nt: TGTGCCAGCAGCTTAGGGGGCCGCTTCTCTGGAAACACCATATATTTT
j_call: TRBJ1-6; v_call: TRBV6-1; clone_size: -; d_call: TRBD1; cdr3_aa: CASSPGQGRDSPLHF; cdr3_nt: TGTGCCAGCAGTCCCGGACAGGGAAGAGATTCACCCCTCCACTTT
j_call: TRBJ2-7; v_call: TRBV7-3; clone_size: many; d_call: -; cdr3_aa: CASSLSGGSYEQYF; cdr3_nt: TGTGCCAGCAGCTTATCGGGCGGCTCCTACGAGCAGTACTTC
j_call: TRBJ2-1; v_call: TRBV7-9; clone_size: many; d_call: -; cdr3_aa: CASSLGQTRKFF; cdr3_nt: TGTGCCAGCAGCTTAGGGCAGACCCGTAAGTTCTTC
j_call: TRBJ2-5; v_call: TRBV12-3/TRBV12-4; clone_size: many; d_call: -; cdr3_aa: CASSQTGQETQYF; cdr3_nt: TGTGCCAGCAGCCAGACGGGTCAGGAGACCCAGTACTTC
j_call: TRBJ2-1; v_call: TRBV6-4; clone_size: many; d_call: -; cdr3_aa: CASSRRGEDEQFF; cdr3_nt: TGTGCCAGCAGCCGGAGGGGGGAGGATGAGCAGTTCTTC
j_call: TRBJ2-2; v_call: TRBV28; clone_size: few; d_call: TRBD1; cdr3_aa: CASQGDHTGELFF; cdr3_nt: TGTGCCTCACAGGGGGATCACACCGGGGAGCTGTTTTTT
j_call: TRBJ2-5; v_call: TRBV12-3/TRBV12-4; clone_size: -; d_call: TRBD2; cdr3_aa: CASSSGLAGALRGTQYF; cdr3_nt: TGTGCCAGCAGTTCCGGACTAGCGGGGGCCCTACGCGGGACCCAGTACTTC
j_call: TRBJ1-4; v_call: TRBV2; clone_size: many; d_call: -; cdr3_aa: CASSEGSQGGEKLFF; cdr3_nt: TGTGCCAGCAGTGAAGGGAGTCAGGGAGGCGAAAAACTGTTTTTT
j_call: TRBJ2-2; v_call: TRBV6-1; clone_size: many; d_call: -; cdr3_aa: CASSQDSVTGELFF; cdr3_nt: TGTGCCAGCAGTCAGGACAGTGTCACCGGGGAGCTGTTTTTT
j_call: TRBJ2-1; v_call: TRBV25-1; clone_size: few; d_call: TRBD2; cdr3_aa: CASSEGGTSDYEQFF; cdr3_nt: TGTGCCAGCAGTGAAGGAGGGACTAGCGACTATGAGCAGTTCTTC
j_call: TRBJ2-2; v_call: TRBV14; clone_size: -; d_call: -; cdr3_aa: CASSQVRAGELFF; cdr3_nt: TGTGCCAGCAGCCAAGTGAGGGCCGGGGAGCTGTTTTTT
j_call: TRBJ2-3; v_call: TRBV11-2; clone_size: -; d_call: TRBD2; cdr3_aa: CASSENSGSWADTQYF; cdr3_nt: TGTGCCAGCAGCGAAAATAGCGGGAGTTGGGCAGATACGCAGTATTTT
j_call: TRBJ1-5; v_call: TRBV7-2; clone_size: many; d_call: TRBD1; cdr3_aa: CASSLGQGANQPQHF; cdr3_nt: TGTGCCAGCAGCTTAGGACAGGGGGCCAATCAGCCCCAGCATTTT
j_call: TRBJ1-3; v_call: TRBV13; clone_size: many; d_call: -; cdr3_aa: CASSLVGDAGLSGNTIYF; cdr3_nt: TGTGCCAGCAGCTTAGTCGGAGACGCGGGACTCTCTGGAAACACCATATATTTT
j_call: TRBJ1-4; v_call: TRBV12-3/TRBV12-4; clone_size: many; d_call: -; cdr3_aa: CASSEGVSGEKLFF; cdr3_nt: TGTGCCAGCAGTGAAGGGGTTTCCGGTGAAAAACTGTTTTTT
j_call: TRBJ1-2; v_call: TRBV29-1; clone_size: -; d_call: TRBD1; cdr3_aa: CSVGDRRGYTF; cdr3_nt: TGCAGCGTTGGGGACAGGCGCGGCTACACCTTC
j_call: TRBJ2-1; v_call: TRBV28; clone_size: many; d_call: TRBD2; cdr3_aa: CASSAPGLVRIEQFF; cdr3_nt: TGTGCCAGCAGTGCACCGGGACTAGTAAGGATTGAGCAGTTCTTC
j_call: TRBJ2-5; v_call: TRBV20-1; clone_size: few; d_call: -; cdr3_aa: CSAREGRRQETQYF; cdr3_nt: TGCAGTGCTAGAGAGGGGAGGCGCCAAGAGACCCAGTACTTC
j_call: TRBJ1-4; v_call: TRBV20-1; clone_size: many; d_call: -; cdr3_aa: CSASVAAQSGDEKLFF; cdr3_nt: TGCAGTGCTAGTGTGGCAGCGCAGTCCGGAGACGAAAAACTGTTTTTT
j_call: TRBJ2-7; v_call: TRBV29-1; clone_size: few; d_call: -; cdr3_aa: CSCVTVSYEQYF; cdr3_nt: TGCAGCTGCGTCACAGTCTCCTACGAGCAGTACTTC
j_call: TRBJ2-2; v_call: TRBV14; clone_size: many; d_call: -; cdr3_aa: CASSQEGGRIRGELFF; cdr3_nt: TGTGCCAGCAGCCAAGAAGGGGGACGGATAAGGGGGGAGCTGTTTTTT
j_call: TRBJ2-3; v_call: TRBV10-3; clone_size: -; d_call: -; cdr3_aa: CAGSAGETQYF; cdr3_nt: TGTGCCGGATCGGCAGGTGAGACGCAGTATTTT
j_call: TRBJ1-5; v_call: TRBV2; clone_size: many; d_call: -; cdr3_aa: CASSADRSGNQPQHF; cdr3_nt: TGTGCCAGCAGCGCCGACAGGAGCGGCAATCAGCCCCAGCATTTT
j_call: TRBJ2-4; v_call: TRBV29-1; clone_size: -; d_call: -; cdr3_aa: CSVSGHGKNIQYF; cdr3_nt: TGCAGCGTGTCGGGACACGGAAAAAACATTCAGTACTTC
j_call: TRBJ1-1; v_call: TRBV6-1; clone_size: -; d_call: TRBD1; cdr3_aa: CASSEYRTGGNTEAFF; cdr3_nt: TGTGCCAGCAGTGAATATAGGACAGGGGGGAACACTGAAGCTTTCTTT
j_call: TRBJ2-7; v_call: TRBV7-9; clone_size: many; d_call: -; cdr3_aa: CASSSGDYRTYEQYF; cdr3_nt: TGTGCCAGCAGCTCAGGGGATTACCGTACCTACGAGCAGTACTTC
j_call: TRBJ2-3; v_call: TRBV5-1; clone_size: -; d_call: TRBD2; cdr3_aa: CASSLEPSGSTDTQYF; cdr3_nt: TGCGCCAGCAGCTTGGAACCTAGCGGCAGCACAGATACGCAGTATTTT
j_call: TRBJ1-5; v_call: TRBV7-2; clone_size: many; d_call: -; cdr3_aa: CASSSRELGQPQHF; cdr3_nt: TGTGCCAGCAGCTCCCGGGAATTGGGTCAGCCCCAGCATTTT
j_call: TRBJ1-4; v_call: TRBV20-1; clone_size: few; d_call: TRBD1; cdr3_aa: CSASPRDRGSEKLFF; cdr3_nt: TGCAGTGCTAGCCCGAGGGACAGGGGTTCTGAAAAACTGTTTTTT
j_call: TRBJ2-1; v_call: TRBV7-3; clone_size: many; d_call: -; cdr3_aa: CASSLISSSYNEQFF; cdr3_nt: TGTGCCAGCAGCTTAATCTCGAGCTCCTACAATGAGCAGTTCTTC
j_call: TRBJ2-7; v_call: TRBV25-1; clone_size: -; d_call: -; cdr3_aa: CASSESPFPEQYF; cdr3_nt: TGTGCCAGCAGTGAAAGTCCCTTCCCCGAGCAGTACTTC
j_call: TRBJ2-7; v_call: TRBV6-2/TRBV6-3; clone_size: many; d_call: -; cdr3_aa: CASSYSSGAVYEQYF; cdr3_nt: TGTGCCAGCAGTTACTCGTCCGGGGCTGTCTACGAGCAGTACTTC